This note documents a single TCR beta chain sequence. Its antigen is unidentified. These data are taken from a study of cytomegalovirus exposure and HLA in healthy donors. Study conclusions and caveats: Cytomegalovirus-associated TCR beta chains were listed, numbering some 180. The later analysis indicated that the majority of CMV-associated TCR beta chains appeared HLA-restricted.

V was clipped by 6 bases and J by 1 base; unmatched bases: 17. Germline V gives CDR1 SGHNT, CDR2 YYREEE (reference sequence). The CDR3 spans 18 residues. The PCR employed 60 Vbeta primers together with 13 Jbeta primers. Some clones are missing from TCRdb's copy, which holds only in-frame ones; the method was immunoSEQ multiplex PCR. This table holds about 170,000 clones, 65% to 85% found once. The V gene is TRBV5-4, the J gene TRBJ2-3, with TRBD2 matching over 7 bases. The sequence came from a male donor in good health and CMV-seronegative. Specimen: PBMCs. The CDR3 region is CASNEWRSGVRGTDTQYF. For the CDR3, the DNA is TGTGCCAGCAACGAGTGGCGGAGCGGGGTTCGTGGCACAGATACGCAGTATTTT.